These 17 T cell receptor beta chains share one sample of origin, sequenced in a study of T cells expressing NK-cell markers. From the 5' RACE reads, TCRdb lists one entry per CDR3 protein and no DNA. This sample lists 300,000 to 500,000 distinct CDR3 sequences; its ten largest clones have about 10%. Input material: blood T cells: a sorted CD56 or NKG2C T cell subset, CD4+ or CD8+ T cells, or bulk PBMC T cells (not recorded which). The receptors come from a woman aged 50 to 60 in good health.

This chain joins TRBV29-1 and TRBJ2-7; the D gene TCRdb calls, TRBD1, cannot be checked with no DNA. Germline loops: CDR1 SQVTM, CDR2 ANQGSEA. The CDR3 contains 12 residues. CDR3 amino acids: CSVEDRAWEQYF.

The chain is built from TRBV6-5 and TRBJ2-7; absent DNA, TCRdb's TRBD2 call cannot be checked. CDR3 length: 16 residues. Per germline, CDR1 MNHEY and CDR2 SVGAGI. This CDR3 reads CASSYSLGRGHYEQYF.

This chain links TRBV27 with TRBJ2-5; the D call from TCRdb, TRBD2, cannot be confirmed without DNA. The CDR3 runs 18 residues. Germline V gene sequence: CDR1 MNHEY, CDR2 SMNVEV (reference sequence). This chain's CDR3 is CASSLTGTSGRARETQYF.

The chain joins TRBV2 to TRBJ2-7; TCRdb calls TRBD1, which cannot be checked without DNA. CDR1 SNHLY and CDR2 FYNNEI come from the germline V gene. The CDR3 is 14 amino acids. The CDR3 loop reads CATKGGELGYEQYF.

The rearrangement joins TRBV4-1 to TRBJ1-3. Germline-derived CDR1 and CDR2 are MGHRA and YSYEKL. The CDR3 extends over 13 amino acids. The CDR3: CASSQVGGNTIYF.

J is TRBJ2-5 and V is TRBV4-1; TCRdb's D gene call, TRBD2, goes unchecked for lack of DNA. Germline values: CDR1 MGHRA, CDR2 YSYEKL. This CDR3 has 15 amino acids. CDR3: CASSGLAGDQETQYF.

The chain combines TRBV3-1 with TRBJ2-1; TCRdb indicates TRBD1, and absent DNA this call remains unverified. Germline CDR1 is LGHDT and CDR2 is YNNKEL (reference sequence). The CDR3 length is 13 residues. Here the CDR3 reads CASSPLRDSLQFF.

This chain uses TRBV11-2 with TRBJ1-2; as DNA is missing, the TRBD1 call by TCRdb cannot be tested. Germline CDR1 is SGHAT and CDR2 is FQNNGV. CDR3 size: 14 residues. This CDR3 reads CASSLTQGNYGYTF. Together with reference TRBV11-2 and TRBJ1-2, the CDR3 gives the full variable domain: EAGVAQSPRYKIIEKRQSVAFWCNPISGHATLYWYQQILGQGPKLLIQFQNNGVVDDSQLPKDRFSAERLKGVDSTLKIQPAKLEDSAVYLCASSLTQGNYGYTFGSGTRLTVV.

This rearrangement joins TRBV6-1 to TRBJ1-5; TCRdb returns TRBD1, unconfirmable since there is no DNA. The CDR3 has 14 residues. CDR1 is MNHNS, CDR2 SASEGT, per germline. The CDR3 loop reads CASSEATGYQPQHF.

V usage is TRBV15 and J usage is TRBJ2-1; TCRdb lists TRBD1, though no DNA is available to test this call. CDR3 length equals 15 residues. Germline lookup yields CDR1 LNHNV and CDR2 YYDKDF (reference sequence). CDR3 sequence: CATSRQAGPYNEQFF.

The V call is TRBV12-3 or TRBV12-4, the J call TRBJ1-4. CDR3 length equals 14 residues. CDR3 sequence reads: CASSFSAGGEKLFF.

This chain links TRBV9 with TRBJ2-2; TCRdb proposes TRBD2, but this gene call is untestable without DNA. CDR1 and CDR2 (germline): SGDLS, YYNGEE. This CDR3 is built from 17 residues. CDR3 sequence reads: CASSVTSGALNTGELFF.

The rearrangement links TRBV6-5 to TRBJ2-2; TCRdb selects TRBD2, and the lack of DNA leaves this call unchecked. The CDR3 is made up of 19 amino acids. CDR1 is MNHEY, CDR2 SVGAGI, per germline. The CDR3 sequence: CASRNPTTSGAFNTGELFF.

The chain has TRBV25-1 and TRBJ2-3; absent DNA, TCRdb's TRBD2 call cannot be checked. The length of the CDR3 is 15 residues. Germline V gives CDR1 MGHDK, CDR2 SYGVNS. CDR3 loop: CASSESGGRRHTQYF.

The chain carries TRBV11-1 and TRBJ2-5; there is no DNA to check the TCRdb D call of TRBD1. The germline CDR1 and CDR2 sequences are SGHAT and FQDESV (reference sequence). The CDR3 is made up of 14 amino acids. This CDR3 reads CASSPPGGQETQYF. Combining the CDR3 with reference TRBV11-1 and TRBJ2-5 gives the whole variable domain EAEVAQSPRYKITEKSQAVAFWCDPISGHATLYWYRQILGQGPELLVQFQDESVVDDSQLPKDRFSAERLKGVDSTLKIQPAELGDSAMYLCASSPPGGQETQYFGPGTRLLVL.

The chain combines TRBV14 with TRBJ2-5; no DNA is available, so the TRBD2 call from TCRdb remains unchecked. The length of the CDR3 is 14 residues. Germline CDR1 SGHDN, CDR2 FVKESK. CDR3 residues: CASSPRITGETQYF.

V usage is TRBV4-2 and J usage is TRBJ2-1; TCRdb outputs TRBD1, but without DNA this stays unchecked. The CDR3 has 16 amino acids. The germline V gene has CDR1 LGHNA and CDR2 YNFKEQ. The CDR3 region is CASSQAGTGFYNEQFF.